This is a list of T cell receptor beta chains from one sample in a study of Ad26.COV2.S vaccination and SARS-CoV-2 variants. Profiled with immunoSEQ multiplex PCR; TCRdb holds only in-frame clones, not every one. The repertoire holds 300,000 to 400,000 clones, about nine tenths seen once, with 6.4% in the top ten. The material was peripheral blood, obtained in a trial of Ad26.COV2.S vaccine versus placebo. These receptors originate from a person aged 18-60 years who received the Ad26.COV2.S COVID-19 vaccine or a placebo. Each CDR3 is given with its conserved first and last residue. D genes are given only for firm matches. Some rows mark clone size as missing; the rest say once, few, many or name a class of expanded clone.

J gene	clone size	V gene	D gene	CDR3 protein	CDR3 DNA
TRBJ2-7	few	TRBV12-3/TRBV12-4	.	CASSSGPGHEQYF	TGTGCCAGCAGTTCCGGACCTGGGCACGAGCAGTACTTC
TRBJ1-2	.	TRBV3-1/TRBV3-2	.	CASSQARGLDGYTF	TGTGCCAGCAGCCAAGCGAGAGGGTTGGATGGCTACACCTTC
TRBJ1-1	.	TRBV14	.	CASSQEGGYREAFF	TGTGCCAGCAGCCAAGAGGGAGGGTACCGGGAAGCTTTCTTT
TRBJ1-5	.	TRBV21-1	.	CASTLRVFNQPQHF	TGTGCCAGCACCCTCAGGGTCTTCAATCAGCCCCAGCATTTT
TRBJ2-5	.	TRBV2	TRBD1	CASSLVQGAFRETQYF	TGTGCCAGCAGTCTGGTACAGGGGGCCTTTCGGGAGACCCAGTACTTC
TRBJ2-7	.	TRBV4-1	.	CASSQGPGVNYEQYF	TGCGCCAGCAGCCAAGGGCCGGGAGTCAACTACGAGCAGTACTTC
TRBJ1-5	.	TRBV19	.	CASAGQTYSNQPQHF	TGTGCCAGTGCCGGACAGACATATAGCAATCAGCCCCAGCATTTT
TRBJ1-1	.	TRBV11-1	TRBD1	CASSLQGMNTEAFF	TGTGCCAGCAGTCTACAGGGGATGAACACTGAAGCTTTCTTT
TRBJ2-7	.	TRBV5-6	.	CASSLLSYEQYF	TGTGCCAGCAGCTTGCTCTCCTACGAGCAGTACTTC
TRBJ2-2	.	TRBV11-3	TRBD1	CASSRGRLGTGELFF	TGTGCCAGCAGTAGGGGGCGACTCGGCACCGGGGAGCTGTTTTTT
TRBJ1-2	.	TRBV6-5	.	CASSLSTGSYGYTF	TGTGCCAGCAGTCTCTCGACAGGTAGCTATGGCTACACCTTC
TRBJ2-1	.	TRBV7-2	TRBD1	CASSLVRFRGLNNEQFF	TGTGCCAGCAGCTTAGTACGTTTCAGGGGGCTTAACAATGAGCAGTTCTTC
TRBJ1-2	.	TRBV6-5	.	CASSYSSGFPNGYTF	TGTGCCAGCAGTTACTCCTCGGGTTTTCCTAATGGCTACACCTTC
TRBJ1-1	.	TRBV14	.	CASSQVLYTEAFF	TGTGCCAGCAGCCAAGTACTGTACACTGAAGCTTTCTTT
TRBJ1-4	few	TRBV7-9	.	CASSWGSGSNEKLFF	TGTGCCAGCAGCTGGGGATCGGGATCTAATGAAAAACTGTTTTTT
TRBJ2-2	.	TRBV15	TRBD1	CATSRGDRNTGELFF	TGTGCCACCAGCAGGGGGGACAGAAACACCGGGGAGCTGTTTTTT
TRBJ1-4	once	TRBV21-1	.	CASSKAAVRTNEKLFF	TGTGCCAGCAGCAAAGCGGCGGTCAGAACTAATGAAAAACTGTTTTTT
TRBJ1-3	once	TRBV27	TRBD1	CASADRAGGNTIYF	TGTGCCAGCGCGGACAGGGCCGGTGGAAACACCATATATTTT
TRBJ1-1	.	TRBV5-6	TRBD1	CASSLGRTGKNTEAFF	TGTGCCAGCAGCTTGGGTAGGACAGGGAAGAACACTGAAGCTTTCTTT
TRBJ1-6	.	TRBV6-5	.	CASSYAGQTNSPLHF	TGTGCCAGCAGTTACGCAGGACAGACCAATTCACCCCTCCACTTT
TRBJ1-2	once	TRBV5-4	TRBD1	CASSINLRQGGGGYTF	TGTGCCAGCAGCATCAACCTGAGACAGGGAGGGGGTGGCTACACCTTC
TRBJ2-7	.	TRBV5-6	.	CASSAPGQPYEQYF	TGTGCCAGCAGTGCGCCGGGACAACCATACGAGCAGTACTTC